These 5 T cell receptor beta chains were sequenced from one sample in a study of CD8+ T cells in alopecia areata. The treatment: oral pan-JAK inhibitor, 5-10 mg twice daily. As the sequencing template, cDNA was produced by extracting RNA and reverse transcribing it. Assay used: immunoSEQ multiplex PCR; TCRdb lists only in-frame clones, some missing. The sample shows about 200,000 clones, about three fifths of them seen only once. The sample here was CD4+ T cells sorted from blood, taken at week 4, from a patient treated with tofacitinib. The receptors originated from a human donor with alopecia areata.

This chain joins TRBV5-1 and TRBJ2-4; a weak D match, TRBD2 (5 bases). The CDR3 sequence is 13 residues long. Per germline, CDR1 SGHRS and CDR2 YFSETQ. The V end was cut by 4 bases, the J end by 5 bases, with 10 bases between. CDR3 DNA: TGCGCCAGCAGCCCTCTCGGGGAAAACATTCAGTACTTC. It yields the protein CASSPLGENIQYF.

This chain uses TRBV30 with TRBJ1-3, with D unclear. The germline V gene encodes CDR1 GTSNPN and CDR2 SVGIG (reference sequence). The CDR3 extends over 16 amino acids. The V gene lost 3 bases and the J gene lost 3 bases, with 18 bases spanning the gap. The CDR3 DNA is TGTGCCTGGAGCCGACTACCGCGAGCCGGTGGAAACACCATATATTTT. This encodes CAWSRLPRAGGNTIYF.

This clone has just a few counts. The CDR3 sequence: CASSFGTTYEQYF. The CDR3 region has the DNA TGTGCCAGCAGCTTCGGGACTACCTACGAGCAGTACTTC. The chain joins TRBV7-2 to TRBJ2-7, with 7 bases matching TRBD2. Per the germline V gene, CDR1 is SGHTA and CDR2 is FQGNSA. The CDR3 has 13 amino acids. The trim removed 3 bases at V and 2 bases at J, leaving 1 base unmatched.

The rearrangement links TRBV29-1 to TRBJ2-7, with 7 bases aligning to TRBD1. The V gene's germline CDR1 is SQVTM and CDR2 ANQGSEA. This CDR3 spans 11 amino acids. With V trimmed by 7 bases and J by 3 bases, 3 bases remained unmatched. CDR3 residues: CSGTGNYEQYF. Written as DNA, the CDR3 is TGCAGCGGGACAGGAAACTACGAGCAGTACTTC.

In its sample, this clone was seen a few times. CDR3: CASSLAPRQGDNEQFF. The CDR3 nucleotides are TGCGCCAGCAGCTTGGCCCCACGACAGGGGGACAATGAGCAGTTCTTC. The chain couples TRBV5-1 to TRBJ2-1, with 9 bases identical to TRBD1. With 0 bases clipped from V and 5 bases from J, the junction kept 6 bases outside the gene matches. The CDR3 runs 16 residues. CDR1 is SGHRS, CDR2 YFSETQ, per germline. Variable domain in full (rest from reference TRBV5-1 and TRBJ2-1): KAGVTQTPRYLIKTRGQQVTLSCSPISGHRSVSWYQQTPGQGLQFLFEYFSETQRNKGNFPGRFSGRQFSNSRSEMNVSTLELGDSALYLCASSLAPRQGDNEQFFGPGTRLTVL.